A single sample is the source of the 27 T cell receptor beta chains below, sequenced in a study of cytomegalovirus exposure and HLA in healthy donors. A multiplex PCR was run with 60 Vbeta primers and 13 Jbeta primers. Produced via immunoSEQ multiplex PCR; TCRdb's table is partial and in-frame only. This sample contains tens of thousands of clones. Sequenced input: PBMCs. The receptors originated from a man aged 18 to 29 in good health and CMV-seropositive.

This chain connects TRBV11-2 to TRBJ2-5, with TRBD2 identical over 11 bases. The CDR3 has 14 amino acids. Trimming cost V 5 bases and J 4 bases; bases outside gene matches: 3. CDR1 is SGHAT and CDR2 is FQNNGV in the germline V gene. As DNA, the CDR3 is TGTGCCAGCAGCCATCTAGCGGGAGGAGAGACCCAGTACTTC. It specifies CASSHLAGGETQYF. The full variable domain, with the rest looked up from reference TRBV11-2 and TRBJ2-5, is EAGVAQSPRYKIIEKRQSVAFWCNPISGHATLYWYQQILGQGPKLLIQFQNNGVVDDSQLPKDRFSAERLKGVDSTLKIQPAKLEDSAVYLCASSHLAGGETQYFGPGTRLLVL.

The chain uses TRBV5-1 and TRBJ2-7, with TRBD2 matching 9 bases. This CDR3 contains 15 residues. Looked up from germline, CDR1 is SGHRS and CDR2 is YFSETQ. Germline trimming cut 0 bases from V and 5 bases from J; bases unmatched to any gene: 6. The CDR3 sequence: CASSLVAGGRHEQYF. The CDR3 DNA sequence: TGCGCCAGCAGCTTGGTGGCGGGAGGGCGACACGAGCAGTACTTC.

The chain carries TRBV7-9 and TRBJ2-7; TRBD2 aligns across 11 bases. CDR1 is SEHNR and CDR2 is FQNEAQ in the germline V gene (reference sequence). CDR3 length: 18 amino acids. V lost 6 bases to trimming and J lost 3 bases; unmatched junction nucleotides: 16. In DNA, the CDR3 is TGTGCCAGCAGACCAGCAGGGTCTAGCGGGAGGCAGGGCTACGAGCAGTACTTC. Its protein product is CASRPAGSSGRQGYEQYF.

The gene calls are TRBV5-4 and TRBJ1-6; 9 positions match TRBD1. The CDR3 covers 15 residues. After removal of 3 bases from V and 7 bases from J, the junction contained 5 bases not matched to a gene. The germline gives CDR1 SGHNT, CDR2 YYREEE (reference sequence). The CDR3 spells CASSWETGGNSPLHF. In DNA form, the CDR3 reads TGTGCCAGCAGCTGGGAAACAGGGGGCAATTCACCCCTCCACTTT.

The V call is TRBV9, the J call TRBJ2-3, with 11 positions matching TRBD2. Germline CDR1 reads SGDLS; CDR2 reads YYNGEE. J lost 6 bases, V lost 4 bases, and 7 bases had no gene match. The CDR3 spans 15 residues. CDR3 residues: CASSILAGDLDTQYF. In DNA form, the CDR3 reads TGTGCCAGCAGCATACTAGCGGGAGATTTGGATACGCAGTATTTT.

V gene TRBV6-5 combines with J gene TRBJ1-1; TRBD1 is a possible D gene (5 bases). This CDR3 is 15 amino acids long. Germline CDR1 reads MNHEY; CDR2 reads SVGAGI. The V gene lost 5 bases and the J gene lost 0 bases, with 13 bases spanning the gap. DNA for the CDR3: TGTGCCAGCAGTCGATACCGACAGCTGAACACTGAAGCTTTCTTT. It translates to CASSRYRQLNTEAFF.

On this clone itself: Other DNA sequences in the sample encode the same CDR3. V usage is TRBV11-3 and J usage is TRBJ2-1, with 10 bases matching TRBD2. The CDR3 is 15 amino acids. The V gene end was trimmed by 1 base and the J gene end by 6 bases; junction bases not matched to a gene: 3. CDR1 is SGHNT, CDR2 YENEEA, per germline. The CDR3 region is CASSLGLAGVNEQFF. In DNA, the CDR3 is TGTGCCAGCAGCTTAGGCCTAGCGGGAGTCAATGAGCAGTTCTTC.

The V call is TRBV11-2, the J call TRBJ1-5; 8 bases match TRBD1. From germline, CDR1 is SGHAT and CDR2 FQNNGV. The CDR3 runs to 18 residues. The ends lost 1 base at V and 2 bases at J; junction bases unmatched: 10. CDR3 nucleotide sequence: TGTGCCAGCAGCTTAGGGAGGGGACAGGCCTTTGGCAATCAGCCCCAGCATTTT. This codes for CASSLGRGQAFGNQPQHF. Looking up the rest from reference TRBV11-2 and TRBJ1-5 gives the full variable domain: EAGVAQSPRYKIIEKRQSVAFWCNPISGHATLYWYQQILGQGPKLLIQFQNNGVVDDSQLPKDRFSAERLKGVDSTLKIQPAKLEDSAVYLCASSLGRGQAFGNQPQHFGDGTRLSIL.

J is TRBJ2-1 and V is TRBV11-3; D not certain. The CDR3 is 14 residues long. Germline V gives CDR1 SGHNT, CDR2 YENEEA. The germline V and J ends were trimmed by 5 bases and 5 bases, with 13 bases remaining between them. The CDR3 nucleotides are TGTGCCAGCAGCCAATTTGGGCTGCACAATGAGCAGTTCTTC. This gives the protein CASSQFGLHNEQFF.

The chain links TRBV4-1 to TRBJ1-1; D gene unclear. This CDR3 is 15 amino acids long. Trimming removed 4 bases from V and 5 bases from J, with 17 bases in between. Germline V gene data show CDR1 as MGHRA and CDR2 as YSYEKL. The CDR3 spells CASSPTAGMRTEAFF. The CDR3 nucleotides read TGCGCCAGCAGCCCAACTGCGGGCATGAGGACTGAAGCTTTCTTT.

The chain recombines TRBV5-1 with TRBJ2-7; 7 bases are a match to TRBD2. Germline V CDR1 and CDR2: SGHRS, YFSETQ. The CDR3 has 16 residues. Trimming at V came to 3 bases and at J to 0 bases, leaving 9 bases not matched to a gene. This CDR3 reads CASSSTSWSGSYEQYF. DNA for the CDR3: TGCGCCAGCAGCTCGACTAGCTGGAGCGGCTCCTACGAGCAGTACTTC.

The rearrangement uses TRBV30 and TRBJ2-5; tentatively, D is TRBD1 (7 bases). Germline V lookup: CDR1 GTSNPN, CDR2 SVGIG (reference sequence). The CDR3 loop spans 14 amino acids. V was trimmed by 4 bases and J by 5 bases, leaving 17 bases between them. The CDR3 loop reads CAWKDEQGRETQYF. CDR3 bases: TGTGCCTGGAAGGACGAACAGGGGAGGGAGACCCAGTACTTC.

CDR3 protein: CASSPRMNTEAFF. CDR3 coding DNA: TGTGCCAGCAGCCCCAGGATGAACACTGAAGCTTTCTTT. This chain joins TRBV11-3 and TRBJ1-1; no clear D gene. The CDR3 runs 13 residues. CDR1 and CDR2 from the germline V gene are SGHNT and YENEEA. The V end lost 5 bases, the J end lost 0 bases, and 7 bases lay between the germline ends.

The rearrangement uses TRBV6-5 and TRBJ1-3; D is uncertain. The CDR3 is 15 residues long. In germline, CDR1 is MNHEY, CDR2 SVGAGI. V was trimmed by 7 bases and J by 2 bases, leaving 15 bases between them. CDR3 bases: TGTGCCAGCATTGGAGGCGGAACTACTGGAAACACCATATATTTT. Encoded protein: CASIGGGTTGNTIYF.

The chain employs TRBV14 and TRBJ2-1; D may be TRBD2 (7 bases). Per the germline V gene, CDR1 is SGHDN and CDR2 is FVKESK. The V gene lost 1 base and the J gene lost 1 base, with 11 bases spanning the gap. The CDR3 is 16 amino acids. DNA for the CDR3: TGTGCCAGCAGCCAAGTAGGGGGGGCGTCCTACAATGAGCAGTTCTTC. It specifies CASSQVGGASYNEQFF.

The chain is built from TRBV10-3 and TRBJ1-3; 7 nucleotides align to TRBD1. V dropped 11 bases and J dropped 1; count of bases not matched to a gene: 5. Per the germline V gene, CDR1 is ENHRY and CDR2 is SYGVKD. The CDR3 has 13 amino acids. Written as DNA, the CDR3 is TGTGCCGCGTACAGGGGATCTGGAAACACCATATATTTT. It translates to CAAYRGSGNTIYF.

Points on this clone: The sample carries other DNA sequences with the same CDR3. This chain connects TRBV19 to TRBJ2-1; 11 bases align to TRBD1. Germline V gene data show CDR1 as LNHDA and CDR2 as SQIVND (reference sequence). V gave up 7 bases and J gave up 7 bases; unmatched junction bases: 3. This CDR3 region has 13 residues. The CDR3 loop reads CASTGTGGNEQFF. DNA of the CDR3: TGTGCCAGTACCGGGACAGGGGGGAATGAGCAGTTCTTC. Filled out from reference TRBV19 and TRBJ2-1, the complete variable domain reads DGGITQSPKYLFRKEGQNVTLSCEQNLNHDAMYWYRQDPGQGLRLIYYSQIVNDFQKGDIAEGYSVSREKKESFPLTVTSAQKNPTAFYLCASTGTGGNEQFFGPGTRLTVL.

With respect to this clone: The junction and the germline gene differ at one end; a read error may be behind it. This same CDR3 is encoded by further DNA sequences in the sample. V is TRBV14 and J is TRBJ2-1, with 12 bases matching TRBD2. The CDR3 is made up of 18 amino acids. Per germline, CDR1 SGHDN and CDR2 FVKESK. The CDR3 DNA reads TGTGCCAGCAGCCAAAGCCGACTAGCGGGAGTAGGTTACAACGAGCAGTTCTTC. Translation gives CASSQSRLAGVGYNEQFF.

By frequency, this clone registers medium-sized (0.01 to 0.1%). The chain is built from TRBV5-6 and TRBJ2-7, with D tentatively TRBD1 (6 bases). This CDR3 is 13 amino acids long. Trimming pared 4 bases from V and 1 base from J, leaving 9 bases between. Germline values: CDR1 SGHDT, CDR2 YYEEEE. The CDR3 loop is CASSPGQSYEQYF. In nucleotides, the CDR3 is TGTGCCAGCAGCCCCGGACAGTCCTACGAGCAGTACTTC.

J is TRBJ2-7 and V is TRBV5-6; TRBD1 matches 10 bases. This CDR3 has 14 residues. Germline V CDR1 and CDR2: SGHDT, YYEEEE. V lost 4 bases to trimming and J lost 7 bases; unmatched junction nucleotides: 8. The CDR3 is CASSQDRGRWEQYF. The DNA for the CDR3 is TGTGCCAGCAGCCAAGACAGGGGGCGATGGGAGCAGTACTTC. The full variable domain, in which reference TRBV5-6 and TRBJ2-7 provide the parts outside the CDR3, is DAGVTQSPTHLIKTRGQQVTLRCSPKSGHDTVSWYQQALGQGPQFIFQYYEEEERQRGNFPDRFSGHQFPNYSSELNVNALLLGDSALYLCASSQDRGRWEQYFGPGTRLTVT.

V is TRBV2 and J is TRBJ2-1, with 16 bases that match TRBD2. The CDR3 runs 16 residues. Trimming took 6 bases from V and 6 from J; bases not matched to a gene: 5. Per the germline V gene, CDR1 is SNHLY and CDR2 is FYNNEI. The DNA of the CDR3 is TGTGCCAGCAGGGGACTAGCGGGAGGGCCGGCCAATGAGCAGTTCTTC. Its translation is CASRGLAGGPANEQFF.

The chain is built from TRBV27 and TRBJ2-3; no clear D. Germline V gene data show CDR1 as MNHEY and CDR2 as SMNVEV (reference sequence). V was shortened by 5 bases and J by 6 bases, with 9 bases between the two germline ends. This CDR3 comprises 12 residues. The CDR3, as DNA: TGTGCCAGCAGTACCTCGAGGGATACGCAGTATTTT. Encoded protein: CASSTSRDTQYF.

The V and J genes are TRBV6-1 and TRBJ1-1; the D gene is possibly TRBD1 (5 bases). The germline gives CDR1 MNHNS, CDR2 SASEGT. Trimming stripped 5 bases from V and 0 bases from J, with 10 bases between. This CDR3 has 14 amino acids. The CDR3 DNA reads TGTGCCAGCAGTTCGACAGCCATGAACACTGAAGCTTTCTTT. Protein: CASSSTAMNTEAFF.

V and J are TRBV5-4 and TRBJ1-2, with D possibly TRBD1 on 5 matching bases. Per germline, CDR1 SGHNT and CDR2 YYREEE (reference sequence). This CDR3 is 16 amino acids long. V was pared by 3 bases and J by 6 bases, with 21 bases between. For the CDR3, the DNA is TGTGCCAGCAGCTCTACCGCGGGACTTACGAGACATGGCTACACCTTC. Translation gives CASSSTAGLTRHGYTF.

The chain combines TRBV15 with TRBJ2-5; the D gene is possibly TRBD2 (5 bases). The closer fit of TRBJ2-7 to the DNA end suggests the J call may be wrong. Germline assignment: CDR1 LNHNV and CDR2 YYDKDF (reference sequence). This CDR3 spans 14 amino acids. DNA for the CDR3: TGTGCCACCAGCAAGGGAGACAACCTTGACGAGCAGTACTTC. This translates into CATSKGDNLDEQYF.

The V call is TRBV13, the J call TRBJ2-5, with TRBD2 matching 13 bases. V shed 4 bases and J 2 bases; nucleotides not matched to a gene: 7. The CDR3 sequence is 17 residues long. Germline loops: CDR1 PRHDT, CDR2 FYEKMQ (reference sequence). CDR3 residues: CASSSQLAGGFQETQYF. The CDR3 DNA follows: TGTGCCAGCAGCTCTCAACTAGCGGGAGGGTTTCAAGAGACCCAGTACTTC.

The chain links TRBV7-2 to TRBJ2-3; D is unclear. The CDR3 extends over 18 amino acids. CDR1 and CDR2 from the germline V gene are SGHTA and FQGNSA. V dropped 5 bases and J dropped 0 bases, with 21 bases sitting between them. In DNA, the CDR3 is TGTGCCAGCAGCGCAGCAAGCGTGAGGTTCAGAAGCACAGATACGCAGTATTTT. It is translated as CASSAASVRFRSTDTQYF.